Listed below are T cell receptor beta chains from one sample, sequenced in a study of cytotoxic CD8 clonotypes in ibrutinib-treated CLL. Here immunoSEQ multiplex PCR was the method, and the copy in TCRdb shows in-frame clones only, minus some. Among 150,000 to 200,000 clones, around nine tenths were seen once, and the ten largest hold roughly 3%. The sequencing here drew on PBMCs, taken at disease progression, from a patient treated with ibrutinib. These receptors came from a human donor with chronic lymphocytic leukemia. CDR3s include the opening cysteine and the closing phenylalanine or tryptophan. D genes are given only for firm matches. The size field is filled for only some rows; it gives once, few, many or a size class.

TGCGCCAGCAGCCCGGACGGGACAGCTCGAGGCTACACCTTC,CASSPDGTARGYTF,TRBV5-1,TRBJ1-2,.,TRBD1,14
TGCAGCGTTGTAGCGGGAGGGGCCGGGGAGCTGTTTTTT,CSVVAGGAGELFF,TRBV29-1,TRBJ2-2,.,TRBD2,13
TGTGCCAGCACCCCCCCTGGCGGGAACTACGAGCAGTACTTC,CASTPPGGNYEQYF,TRBV28,TRBJ2-7,.,.,14
TGTGCCAGCAGTTACGGGACAGGAATCGGGGAGCTGTTTTTT,CASSYGTGIGELFF,TRBV6-5,TRBJ2-2,.,TRBD1,14
TGTGCCAGCAGCTTAGTCGGCGATGAGCAGTTCTTC,CASSLVGDEQFF,TRBV11-3,TRBJ2-1,.,.,12
TGTGCCAGCAACCCAGGACAGACCCTACTCAATGGCTACACCTTC,CASNPGQTLLNGYTF,TRBV7-8,TRBJ1-2,few,.,15
TGTGCCATCAGTGCTGGGGACAGGGCAGGCGGGGAGCTGTTTTTT,CAISAGDRAGGELFF,TRBV10-3,TRBJ2-2,.,TRBD1,15
TGTGCCAGTAGTATTTCCCCACAGGGGGGAATTGGAAAACTGTTTTTT,CASSISPQGGIGKLFF,TRBV19,TRBJ1-4,.,TRBD1,16
TGCGCCAGCAGCCCATCCGGGGGACAAAGCACCTACGAGCAGTACTTC,CASSPSGGQSTYEQYF,TRBV5-1,TRBJ2-7,.,.,16
TGTGCCAGCAGCTTCGGGACTAGCCAGGACACAGATACGCAGTATTTT,CASSFGTSQDTDTQYF,TRBV11-1,TRBJ2-3,once,TRBD2,16
TGTGCCAGCAGCATTAACCCGGGTCAGCCCCAGCATTTT,CASSINPGQPQHF,TRBV5-6,TRBJ1-5,.,.,13
TGTGCCAGTAGTGATCGGACTGCAGACGTGTGGGGACTGCAGCAACAGCCCCAGCATTTT,CASSDRTADVWGLQQQPQHF,TRBV19,TRBJ1-5,.,.,20
TGCGCCAGCAGCACATCCCCTCACGGAGCCAAAAACATTCAGTACTTC,CASSTSPHGAKNIQYF,TRBV4-3,TRBJ2-4,.,.,16
TGTGCCAGTAGTAGGACTAGCGGGAGGGCTATAAATGAGCAGTTCTTC,CASSRTSGRAINEQFF,TRBV19,TRBJ2-1,.,TRBD2,16
TGTGCCAGCAGCTTAGATTCGTTTTCCTACAATGAGCAGTTCTTC,CASSLDSFSYNEQFF,TRBV7-6,TRBJ2-1,.,.,15
TGTGCCAGTACCAAGGGACCCGGGACCTACGAGCAGTACTTC,CASTKGPGTYEQYF,TRBV19,TRBJ2-7,.,.,14
TGTGCCAGTAGTATTCGTCCAACAGGGTCTTTTTCGTCTGGCTACACCTTC,CASSIRPTGSFSSGYTF,TRBV19,TRBJ1-2,.,.,17
TGTGCCATAAACCCGGGAGCTGGGACCCAGTACTTC,CAINPGAGTQYF,TRBV10-3,TRBJ2-5,.,.,12
TGTGCCAGCAGCTTGGCGTCACAGGGGGCAAAAAACTATGGCTACACCTTC,CASSLASQGAKNYGYTF,TRBV4-2,TRBJ1-2,.,TRBD1,17
TGTGCCAGCAGACGGACCTACGAGCAGTACTTC,CASRRTYEQYF,TRBV13,TRBJ2-7,.,.,11
TGTGCCAGCAGCGTAGCGGTGGGGGCCAAAAACATTCAGTACTTC,CASSVAVGAKNIQYF,TRBV9,TRBJ2-4,.,.,15
TGCGCCAGCAGCCCAGGACAGGGGAGTCCTACTAATGAAAAACTGTTTTTT,CASSPGQGSPTNEKLFF,TRBV5-1,TRBJ1-4,.,TRBD1,17
TGTGCCAGCCAAGACAGGTGGCGAGAAAAACTGTTTTTT,CASQDRWREKLFF,TRBV2,TRBJ1-4,.,.,13
TGCGCCGGGAGCAATCCATCCAGGCAGGGATCGTTAGAAAAACTGTTTTTT,CAGSNPSRQGSLEKLFF,TRBV23-1,TRBJ1-4,.,.,17
TGTGCCAGCAGCGCGAGAGGGGGGACAGGGATCCACGAGCAGTACTTC,CASSARGGTGIHEQYF,TRBV9,TRBJ2-7,once,TRBD1,16
TGTCCAAACTGGGCCCCCCTGGGTCAGCCCCAGCATTTT,CPNWAPLGQPQHF,TRBV7-9,TRBJ1-5,.,.,13
TGCAGCGTTGACGGAGAGGGGTCCTCCTACGAGCAGTACTTC,CSVDGEGSSYEQYF,TRBV29-1,TRBJ2-7,.,.,14
TGCGCCAGCAGCTCCGGGGACAGGCCAGGCACAGATACGCAGTATTTT,CASSSGDRPGTDTQYF,TRBV5-1,TRBJ2-3,once,TRBD1,16
TGTGCCAGCGGTAATTACAGGGCTCGGTACGAGCAGTACTTC,CASGNYRARYEQYF,TRBV6-5,TRBJ2-7,.,.,14
TGTGCCAGCAGCTTGGGGGAGTGGCAGCCCCAGCATTTT,CASSLGEWQPQHF,TRBV11-2,TRBJ1-5,.,.,13
TGTGCCAGTAGTAGGGCGGAACAAGAGACCCAGTACTTC,CASSRAEQETQYF,TRBV19,TRBJ2-5,.,.,13
TGCGCCAGCAGCCAAGATTCCAGCAGGGGTGATGGCTACACCTTC,CASSQDSSRGDGYTF,TRBV4-1,TRBJ1-2,.,.,15
TGTGCCAGCAGTTACCAAGACAGGGAGTGGGGCTACACCTTC,CASSYQDREWGYTF,TRBV6-7,TRBJ1-2,few,TRBD1,14
TGTGCCAGCACCCGAGGGAACAGGTGGAACACCGGGGAGCTGTTTTTT,CASTRGNRWNTGELFF,TRBV27,TRBJ2-2,.,.,16
TGTGCCAGCAGCCGTCGGCGGGGGGCGGGGAACACTGAAGCTTTCTTT,CASSRRRGAGNTEAFF,TRBV5-6,TRBJ1-1,once,.,16
TGTGCCAGCAGTTTAACCATGAATTACGAGCAGTACTTC,CASSLTMNYEQYF,TRBV28,TRBJ2-7,.,.,13
TGTGCCACCAGCAACGGACAGGGGGGACAAGAGACCCAGTACTTC,CATSNGQGGQETQYF,TRBV15,TRBJ2-5,.,TRBD1,15
TGTGCCAGCAGCCATTCTCCCTGGGGGAACACTGAAGCTTTCTTT,CASSHSPWGNTEAFF,TRBV7-2,TRBJ1-1,.,.,15
TGCAGCGTCGCGGGACAGATGAACACTGAAGCTTTCTTT,CSVAGQMNTEAFF,TRBV29-1,TRBJ1-1,few,TRBD1,13
TGTGCCAGTAGTTTTGGGACAGGGGGCACCGGGGAGCTGTTTTTT,CASSFGTGGTGELFF,TRBV19,TRBJ2-2,.,TRBD1,15
TGTGCCATCAGTGAGTCGGGACAGGGAAACACTGAAGCTTTCTTT,CAISESGQGNTEAFF,TRBV10-3,TRBJ1-1,.,TRBD1,15
TGTGCCAGCTCACTAGCGGACGAGCAGTACTTC,CASSLADEQYF,TRBV7-9,TRBJ2-7,.,TRBD2,11
TGTGCCAGCAGATTGCAGCGTCTGAACACTGAAGCTTTCTTT,CASRLQRLNTEAFF,TRBV27,TRBJ1-1,.,.,14
TGTGCCAGCAGCATAGGGGGCTTGGCCAGCCGAAACTCCTACGAGCAGTACTTC,CASSIGGLASRNSYEQYF,TRBV11-2,TRBJ2-7,.,TRBD1,18
TGTGCCTGGAGCGAGAATAAAGAGACCCAGTACTTC,CAWSENKETQYF,TRBV30,TRBJ2-5,.,.,12
TGCGCCAGCAGCCAAGATGAGAGTAGACAGGGAATTTTT,CASSQDESRQGIF,TRBV4-1,TRBJ2-3,.,TRBD1,13
TGTGCCAGCTCACCCCGGGAGTTCTCTGGAAACACCATATATTTT,CASSPREFSGNTIYF,TRBV18,TRBJ1-3,few,.,15
TGTGCCAGCAGCCTAGGACCGCCCGGATCCTATGGCTACACCTTC,CASSLGPPGSYGYTF,TRBV5-6,TRBJ1-2,.,.,15
TGTGCCAGCAGCTTAACGAAGGGACTTAATTATGAGCAGTTCTTC,CASSLTKGLNYEQFF,TRBV7-3,TRBJ2-1,.,.,15
TGTGCCAGCAGCTTACCGACAGGCATGAACACTGAAGCTTTCTTT,CASSLPTGMNTEAFF,TRBV7-2,TRBJ1-1,.,.,15
TGTGCCAGCAGTTATAACCCAGGGTATCCAGATACGCAGTATTTT,CASSYNPGYPDTQYF,TRBV14,TRBJ2-3,.,.,15
TGTGCCAGCATATTAAATAGCGGGAGTCCCGATGAGCAGTTCTTC,CASILNSGSPDEQFF,TRBV28,TRBJ2-1,.,TRBD2,15
TGTGCCAGCAGCTTGGTAGGGGCGAGGACTGGAAACACCATATATTTT,CASSLVGARTGNTIYF,TRBV5-4,TRBJ1-3,.,.,16
TGTGCCAGCAGCTTAGCCCTAAACACCGGGGAGCTGTTTTTT,CASSLALNTGELFF,TRBV7-3,TRBJ2-2,.,.,14